One and the same sample provided the 3 T cell receptor beta chains below, sequenced in a study of shared clonotypes between healthy human individuals. Clones were read by immunoSEQ multiplex PCR, and TCRdb kept only the in-frame ones, dropping some. The sample shows hundreds of thousands of clones, about 95% of them seen only once. Sequencing was performed on naive CD4+ T cells sorted from blood. Subset reported: CD45RA+ positively selected. These receptors all come from a woman under 40 in good health.

This clone was seen just once. V and J are TRBV7-2 and TRBJ1-1; 9 bases agree with TRBD1. The CDR3 runs to 14 residues. J was trimmed by 4 bases and V by 5 bases; bases with no gene match: 5. Germline lookup yields CDR1 SGHTA and CDR2 FQGNSA. CDR3 DNA sequence: TGTGCCAGCAGCCAAAGACAGGGGGGCACTGAAGCTTTCTTT. This encodes CASSQRQGGTEAFF.

This clone has only a few counts. V gene TRBV19 combines with J gene TRBJ2-7; the match to TRBD2 covers 11 bases. Germline trimming cut 5 bases from V and 0 bases from J; bases unmatched to any gene: 3. The CDR3 extends over 15 amino acids. Germline CDR1 reads LNHDA; CDR2 reads SQIVND (reference sequence). This chain's CDR3 is CASSSTSGVSYEQYF. Here the CDR3 DNA reads TGTGCCAGTAGTTCGACTAGCGGGGTCTCCTACGAGCAGTACTTC.

The rearrangement links TRBV14 to TRBJ2-7; 7 nucleotides match TRBD1. V gave up 2 bases and J gave up 3 bases; unmatched junction bases: 19. This CDR3 has 19 amino acids. CDR1 is SGHDN and CDR2 is FVKESK in the germline V gene. CDR3 DNA: TGTGCCAGCAGCCAACAACATCAGAGAGGCTGGACAGGACACTACGAGCAGTACTTC. It is translated as CASSQQHQRGWTGHYEQYF. Complete variable domain (other parts from reference TRBV14 and TRBJ2-7): EAGVTQFPSHSVIEKGQTVTLRCDPISGHDNLYWYRRVMGKEIKFLLHFVKESKQDESGMPNNRFLAERTGGTYSTLKVQPAELEDSGVYFCASSQQHQRGWTGHYEQYFGPGTRLTVT.